The source of this T cell receptor (beta chain) is a study of shared clonotypes between healthy human individuals. Turning to the study itself: The composition of the donors was a couple of women and a few men aged 18 to 49.

Trimming took 2 bases from V and 1 from J; bases not matched to a gene: 3. This CDR3 comprises 15 residues. Looked up from germline, CDR1 is MNHNY and CDR2 is SVGAGI (reference sequence). Details on this clone: This sample includes further DNA sequences coding for the same CDR3.

Data came from immunoSEQ multiplex PCR; TCRdb stores just in-frame clones and leaves some out. The data hold about 1 million clones, with about 70% observed a single time. Material for sequencing was memory CD4+ T cells sorted from blood. Subset: CD45RA-negative fraction. The TCR originated in a man aged 18 to 30 in good health. The chain joins TRBV6-6 to TRBJ2-3; 7 nucleotides align to TRBD1. CDR3 sequence (DNA): TGTGCCAGCAGTTACAGACAGGGCGGCACAGATACGCAGTATTTT. Residues: CASSYRQGGTDTQYF.